The 20 T cell receptor beta chains below all came from one sample that was sequenced in a study of memory CD4+ T cells and cytomegalovirus serostatus (dated 2019 in TCRdb). Libraries came from the immunoSEQ multiplex PCR assay. In TCRdb, the immuneACCESS table is reduced to in-frame sequences with V and J assigned. These tables do not hold every clone; where another copy was compared, an unresolved V gene accounts for under half, and the others remain unexplained. Within this sample are 50,000 to 60,000 clones, with 82% of them counted one time only. The top ten clones comprise roughly 0.6% of the sample. Single viable CD3+CD4+CD8-CD45RO+ cells were sorted as memory CD4+ T cells on a FACSAria II. The sequenced sample consisted of memory CD4+ T cells from blood. The receptors shown here come from an adult in good health and CMV-seronegative.

The rearrangement joins TRBV7-2 to TRBJ2-1; no firm D call. V was pared by 1 base and J by 1 base, with 8 bases between. The V gene's germline CDR1 is SGHTA and CDR2 FQGNSA. The CDR3 consists of 15 residues. CDR3 coding DNA: TGTGCCAGCAGCTTAGTGATCCGTTCCTACAATGAGCAGTTCTTC. Translating it yields CASSLVIRSYNEQFF.

This clone was detected only a few times. V and J are TRBV5-1 and TRBJ1-2, with a weak D call TRBD1 (6 bases). This CDR3 comprises 14 residues. Germline CDR1 and CDR2: SGHRS and YFSETQ. With 4 bases removed from V and 4 bases from J, the gap between germline ends came to 14 bases. DNA of the CDR3: TGCGCCAGCAGCCCCTATAGGGGGGGCTATGGCTACACCTTC. Translated, it gives CASSPYRGGYGYTF. The entire variable domain, with the rest obtained from reference TRBV5-1 and TRBJ1-2, is as follows: KAGVTQTPRYLIKTRGQQVTLSCSPISGHRSVSWYQQTPGQGLQFLFEYFSETQRNKGNFPGRFSGRQFSNSRSEMNVSTLELGDSALYLCASSPYRGGYGYTFGSGTRLTVV.

V usage is TRBV30 and J usage is TRBJ2-5; no clear D. With 0 bases removed from V and 1 base from J, the gap between germline ends came to 9 bases. The germline gives CDR1 GTSNPN, CDR2 SVGIG (reference sequence). The CDR3 loop spans 14 amino acids. In DNA, the CDR3 is TGTGCCTGGAGTGTACGATTCCCCCAAGAGACCCAGTACTTC. Residues: CAWSVRFPQETQYF.

This chain joins TRBV6-5 and TRBJ2-5, with 7 positions matching TRBD2. The V segment lost 6 bases and the J segment 0 bases; nucleotides outside the gene matches: 7. Germline loops: CDR1 MNHEY, CDR2 SVGAGI. The CDR3 length is 15 residues. The CDR3 coding sequence is TGTGCCAGCAGCCGGGACTACCAATACCAAGAGACCCAGTACTTC. This encodes CASSRDYQYQETQYF.

The chain employs TRBV6-1 and TRBJ2-4, with D unresolved. Per germline, CDR1 MNHNS and CDR2 SASEGT. Trimming shortened V by 3 bases and J by 4 bases, and 7 bases separated the two germline ends. The CDR3 contains 13 residues. The chain's CDR3 is CASSDGRKNIQYF. In DNA form, the CDR3 reads TGTGCCAGCAGTGACGGGCGGAAAAACATTCAGTACTTC.

The rearrangement links TRBV10-3 to TRBJ1-1; no reliable D call. CDR1 ENHRY and CDR2 SYGVKD come from the germline V gene. Trimming stripped 0 bases from V and 0 bases from J, with 5 bases between. This CDR3 is 14 amino acids long. The CDR3 region is CAISESGLNTEAFF. As DNA, the CDR3 is TGTGCCATCAGTGAGTCCGGGTTGAACACTGAAGCTTTCTTT.

The V gene is TRBV4-2, the J gene TRBJ2-5; 7 bases line up with TRBD1. After removal of 4 bases from V and 6 bases from J, the junction contained 11 bases not matched to a gene. Germline V lookup: CDR1 LGHNA, CDR2 YNFKEQ. This CDR3 has 15 residues. The CDR3 coding sequence is TGTGCCAGCAGCCGAGACAGGGATCCCAAGCAGACCCAGTACTTC. Its protein is CASSRDRDPKQTQYF.

The chain couples TRBV28 to TRBJ1-2, with 8 bases fitting TRBD1. Trimming took 6 bases from V and 9 from J; bases not matched to a gene: 15. The CDR3 loop spans 15 amino acids. Germline values: CDR1 MDHEN, CDR2 SYDVKM. For the CDR3, the DNA is TGTGCCAGCAGCGGAGGGGGACAGGTCCATTCCAGCTACACCTTC. Its protein product is CASSGGGQVHSSYTF.

Regarding this clone: Other DNA sequences in the sample encode the same CDR3. This chain links TRBV6-5 with TRBJ1-1; unclear D gene. In germline, CDR1 is MNHEY, CDR2 SVGAGI. Trimming stripped 6 bases from V and 3 bases from J, with 5 bases between. The CDR3 consists of 11 residues. The CDR3 region is CASSRDTEAFF. For the CDR3, the DNA is TGTGCCAGCAGCCGAGACACTGAAGCTTTCTTT.

V and J are TRBV7-2 and TRBJ1-6; 7 nucleotides match TRBD1. This CDR3 is 14 amino acids long. With V trimmed by 3 bases and J by 6 bases, 2 bases remained unmatched. Germline loops: CDR1 SGHTA, CDR2 FQGNSA. CDR3 coding DNA: TGTGCCAGCAGCTTGGGACAGATTAATTCACCCCTCCACTTT. Its protein product is CASSLGQINSPLHF.

The genes are TRBV12-2 and TRBJ2-2. TRBV12-2 is a documented pseudogene. The CDR3 has 17 amino acids. The CDR3 here is CASLPDPKPQATGELFF. CDR3 sequence (DNA): TGTGCAAGTCTCCCGGACCCTAAACCCCAAGCTACCGGGGAGCTGTTTTTT.

This clone was seen a few times. The chain has TRBV6-1 and TRBJ1-3; the D is unclear. CDR3 length: 14 amino acids. Trimming removed 2 bases at V and 2 bases at J, with 7 bases between. The germline V gene encodes CDR1 MNHNS and CDR2 SASEGT. This CDR3 reads CASSERAAGNTIYF. CDR3 DNA sequence: TGTGCCAGCAGTGAAAGGGCAGCTGGAAACACCATATATTTT.

V gene TRBV7-8 combines with J gene TRBJ2-7; possibly TRBD1 for D (6 bases). V shed 4 bases and J shed 4 bases, with 14 bases lying between them. The germline gives CDR1 SGHVS, CDR2 FQNEAQ. CDR3 length: 14 residues. The CDR3 loop reads CASSSGTRDYEQYF. The CDR3 DNA sequence: TGTGCCAGCAGCTCCGGGACAAGAGATTACGAGCAGTACTTC.

This rearrangement joins TRBV5-1 to TRBJ1-4; D may be TRBD1 (5 bases). Trimming pared 1 base from V and 5 bases from J, leaving 12 bases between. Germline V gene data show CDR1 as SGHRS and CDR2 as YFSETQ. The CDR3 runs to 15 residues. DNA of the CDR3: TGCGCCAGCAGCTTGTCAGGGACGTTGAATGAAAAACTGTTTTTT. Protein sequence: CASSLSGTLNEKLFF.

This chain's CDR3 is CASSQGLASDTQYF. DNA for the CDR3: TGTGCCAGCAGCCAGGGACTAGCGTCAGATACGCAGTATTTT. The chain joins TRBV7-2 to TRBJ2-3, with 10 bases identical to TRBD2. Per germline, CDR1 SGHTA and CDR2 FQGNSA. Trimming cost V 5 bases and J 4 bases; bases outside gene matches: 3. The CDR3 extends over 14 amino acids. The entire variable domain, with the rest obtained from reference TRBV7-2 and TRBJ2-3, is as follows: GAGVSQSPSNKVTEKGKDVELRCDPISGHTALYWYRQSLGQGLEFLIYFQGNSAPDKSGLPSDRFSAERTGGSVSTLTIQRTQQEDSAVYLCASSQGLASDTQYFGPGTRLTVL.

The chain couples TRBV10-3 to TRBJ2-5; perhaps TRBD2 as D (6 bases). The CDR3 consists of 14 residues. CDR1 is ENHRY, CDR2 SYGVKD, per germline. V lost 4 bases to trimming and J lost 0 bases, with 9 bases between them. Here the CDR3 reads CAISARDYQETQYF. DNA for the CDR3: TGTGCCATCAGTGCGCGGGACTACCAAGAGACCCAGTACTTC.

This chain uses TRBV6-1 with TRBJ1-6; D not certain. V was pared by 2 bases and J by 10 bases, with 12 bases between. This CDR3 is 14 amino acids long. Germline V lookup: CDR1 MNHNS, CDR2 SASEGT. The CDR3 nucleotides read TGTGCCAGCAGTGAAAGGGTCGGGGTATCACCCCTCCACTTT. Translating it yields CASSERVGVSPLHF.

This clone was detected only a few times. The chain carries TRBV2 and TRBJ2-1; D might be TRBD1 or TRBD2, each matching 6 bases. The CDR3 is 12 amino acids. V was clipped by 6 bases and J by 8 bases, with 11 bases between them. Germline CDR1 and CDR2: SNHLY and FYNNEI. The CDR3, as DNA: TGTGCCAGCAGACAGGAGGGGGATGAGCAGTTCTTC. Amino acids: CASRQEGDEQFF.

The chain's CDR3 is CASSYGDTQYF. DNA of the CDR3: TGTGCCAGCAGTTACGGAGATACGCAGTATTTT. V is TRBV6-5 and J is TRBJ2-3, with D unclear. Germline CDR1 is MNHEY and CDR2 is SVGAGI. V lost 2 bases and J lost 5, with 2 bases in between. The CDR3 consists of 11 residues.

This rearrangement joins TRBV7-2 to TRBJ1-6; 9 bases fit TRBD1. After removal of 4 bases from V and 4 bases from J, the junction contained 2 bases not matched to a gene. Germline assignment: CDR1 SGHTA and CDR2 FQGNSA. The CDR3 runs to 15 residues. The chain's CDR3 is CASSSGQGYNSPLHF. CDR3 coding DNA: TGTGCCAGCAGCTCCGGACAGGGGTATAATTCACCCCTCCACTTT.